This T cell receptor (beta chain) was identified in a study of patients and donors after allogeneic stem cell transplantation. This CDR3 has 18 amino acids. Germline V gives CDR1 MNHEY, CDR2 SMNVEV (reference sequence). V gave up 6 bases and J gave up 4 bases; unmatched junction bases: 12. Each CDR3 protein gets one entry after TCRdb re-called the RT-PCR reads with MiXCR. The repertoire consists of 87,000 or so distinct CDR3 sequences, with roughly 4.9% occurring once and the leading ten covering about 2.5%. This clonotype was picked up many times. The clonotype was recovered from a human donor who was either an allogeneic HSCT recipient or a stem cell or donor lymphocyte infusion donor (not recorded which). It is not recorded whose cells these are; they may come from a transplant donor. J is TRBJ2-3 and V is TRBV27, with TRBD2 identical over 14 bases. Sequencing input: blood, either unsorted or a sorted T cell fraction (not recorded which). CDR3 in DNA: TGTGCCAGCAGAGAAGGGACTAGCGGGAGAAGGCAGTCAGATACGCAGTATTTT. This encodes CASREGTSGRRQSDTQYF.